These 16 T cell receptor beta chains were all obtained from the same sample, sequenced in a study of T cell changes during pregnancy in multiple sclerosis. Here immunoSEQ multiplex PCR was the method, and the copy in TCRdb shows in-frame clones only, minus some. The sample lists some 96,000 clones, approximately 90% occurring once. Sequences were derived from peripheral blood, sampled after pregnancy. These receptors originate from a female donor with multiple sclerosis, enrolled in a pregnancy study.

The V call is TRBV27, the J call TRBJ2-7; D not certain. Trimming pared 6 bases from V and 2 bases from J, leaving 5 bases between. The CDR3 has 11 residues. Germline CDR1 reads MNHEY; CDR2 reads SMNVEV (reference sequence). CDR3 in amino acids: CASRAAYEQYF. The CDR3 DNA reads TGTGCCAGCAGAGCTGCCTACGAGCAGTACTTC.

The V and J genes are TRBV27 and TRBJ2-2; weak D call: TRBD1 (5 bases). Per germline, CDR1 MNHEY and CDR2 SMNVEV (reference sequence). Trimming removed 0 bases from V and 2 bases from J, with 16 bases in between. The CDR3 contains 18 residues. The CDR3 bases are TGTGCCAGCAGTTTATCCAGGGTTAGATCGTTAAACACCGGGGAGCTGTTTTTT. Its translation is CASSLSRVRSLNTGELFF.

The table lists this clone with a count of one. J is TRBJ2-1 and V is TRBV29-1, with 8 bases aligning to TRBD1. Losses at the gene ends were 6 bases for V and 8 bases for J; bases not matched to a gene: 15. This CDR3 is 15 amino acids long. Germline V gene data show CDR1 as SQVTM and CDR2 as ANQGSEA. CDR3 sequence: CSVVPPGTGNHEQFF. The CDR3 nucleotides are TGCAGCGTAGTACCTCCCGGGACAGGTAACCATGAGCAGTTCTTC.

The V gene is TRBV27, the J gene TRBJ2-7, with 11 bases fitting TRBD1. The V segment lost 4 bases and the J segment 8 bases; nucleotides outside the gene matches: 13. The CDR3 totals 16 residues. Germline V lookup: CDR1 MNHEY, CDR2 SMNVEV (reference sequence). CDR3: CASSYTLGTGGMKQYF. The CDR3 DNA sequence: TGTGCCAGCAGTTACACCCTCGGGACAGGGGGGATGAAGCAGTACTTC.

V is TRBV6-1 and J is TRBJ2-3; 7 bases are shared with TRBD2. J lost 5 bases, V lost 0 bases, and 5 bases had no gene match. The CDR3 loop spans 15 amino acids. The germline gives CDR1 MNHNS, CDR2 SASEGT. The CDR3 coding sequence is TGTGCCAGCAGTGAAGCGGGGGGGATAGTAGATACGCAGTATTTT. Translated: CASSEAGGIVDTQYF.

V usage is TRBV7-9 and J usage is TRBJ1-2; TRBD1 is a possible D gene (6 bases). The CDR3 runs to 14 residues. CDR1 is SEHNR and CDR2 is FQNEAQ in the germline V gene (reference sequence). Trimming left V 5 bases short and J 3 bases short, with 13 bases between. CDR3 DNA sequence: TGTGCCAGCAGCACACAGGGTGCGGACTATGGCTACACCTTC. It specifies CASSTQGADYGYTF.

V usage is TRBV7-9 and J usage is TRBJ2-3, with a tentative D call TRBD2 (6 bases). Looked up from germline, CDR1 is SEHNR and CDR2 is FQNEAQ (reference sequence). V dropped 2 bases and J dropped 1 base, with 16 bases sitting between them. There are 17 residues in the CDR3. The CDR3 DNA reads as TGTGCCAGCAGCTTAAGCGGAGGCGGGGTCCGCACAGATACGCAGTATTTT. It codes for CASSLSGGGVRTDTQYF.

This chain joins TRBV5-1 and TRBJ2-1; 12 nucleotides align to TRBD1. The germline gives CDR1 SGHRS, CDR2 YFSETQ. Trimming removed 1 base from V and 7 bases from J; junction bases left unmatched: 3. This CDR3 has 15 amino acids. The CDR3 spells CASSLWDRGQNEQFF. As DNA, the CDR3 is TGCGCCAGCAGCTTGTGGGACAGGGGGCAGAATGAGCAGTTCTTC.

This chain uses TRBV7-9 with TRBJ2-1, with D possibly TRBD1 on 6 matching bases. The germline V gene encodes CDR1 SEHNR and CDR2 FQNEAQ (reference sequence). V was cut by 0 bases and J by 7 bases, with 16 bases left in between. This CDR3 is 16 amino acids long. The CDR3 nucleotides are TGTGCCAGCAGCTTAGCGGCGTCAGGGGTTATTAATGAGCAGTTCTTC. It specifies CASSLAASGVINEQFF.

The chain joins TRBV27 to TRBJ2-2; TRBD2 matches 10 bases. The germline V gene has CDR1 MNHEY and CDR2 SMNVEV (reference sequence). Germline trimming cut 5 bases from V and 6 bases from J; bases unmatched to any gene: 6. This CDR3 comprises 15 residues. The CDR3 DNA is TGTGCCAGCAGTGTGCTAGCGGGAGCGTCCGGGGAGCTGTTTTTT. It codes for CASSVLAGASGELFF.

The chain joins TRBV7-9 to TRBJ2-5, with 9 positions matching TRBD2. This CDR3 region has 17 residues. The germline CDR1 and CDR2 sequences are SEHNR and FQNEAQ (reference sequence). The junction had 11 bases not matched to a gene; V was cut back by 5 bases and J by 1 base. Written as DNA, the CDR3 is TGTGCCAGCAGCCTAAGACCCGGGACTAGCATCCAAGAGACCCAGTACTTC. Its protein product is CASSLRPGTSIQETQYF.

The chain combines TRBV27 with TRBJ1-2; TRBD1 matches at 7 bases. CDR3 size: 14 residues. Trimming took 8 bases from V and 5 from J; bases not matched to a gene: 11. Per the germline V gene, CDR1 is MNHEY and CDR2 is SMNVEV (reference sequence). For the CDR3, the DNA is TGTGCCAGCGGAGCCCTGACAGGGCTTTATGGCTACACCTTC. Amino acids: CASGALTGLYGYTF.

The rearrangement uses TRBV28 and TRBJ2-1; tentative D call: TRBD2 (6 bases). This CDR3 region has 14 residues. V gave up 6 bases and J gave up 0 bases, with 9 bases separating them. In germline, CDR1 is MDHEN, CDR2 SYDVKM. CDR3 in amino acids: CASRTGVSYNEQFF. The CDR3 coding sequence is TGTGCCAGCAGGACGGGGGTCTCCTACAATGAGCAGTTCTTC.

The genes are TRBV6-1 and TRBJ2-1, with 7 bases identical to TRBD2. V trimming: 6 bases; J trimming: 0 bases; junction bases outside the gene matches: 5. Germline-derived CDR1 and CDR2 are MNHNS and SASEGT. The CDR3 is made up of 15 amino acids. CDR3 residues: CASRILAASYNEQFF. CDR3 sequence (DNA): TGTGCCAGCAGGATTCTAGCGGCCTCCTACAATGAGCAGTTCTTC.

The gene calls are TRBV19 and TRBJ1-1, with a possible D match to TRBD1 (6 bases). In germline, CDR1 is LNHDA, CDR2 SQIVND (reference sequence). The CDR3 is 13 amino acids. V gave up 5 bases and J gave up 1 base, with 8 bases separating them. The CDR3 coding sequence is TGTGCCAGTAGTGACAGGTGGAACACTGAAGCTTTCTTT. Protein product: CASSDRWNTEAFF.

The CDR3 nucleotides read TGTGCCAGCAGCCCCCGGACCACAGGGACACCCCTCCACTTT. Its protein is CASSPRTTGTPLHF. The rearrangement links TRBV7-3 to TRBJ1-6, with D maybe TRBD1 (6 bases). The V end lost 5 bases, the J end lost 11 bases, and 16 bases lay between the germline ends. The CDR3 contains 14 residues. Germline-derived CDR1 and CDR2 are SGHTA and FQGTGA.